In its sample, the clone carrying this TCR beta chain was seen a few times. Antigen unknown. 60 Vbeta and 13 Jbeta primers were used in PCR. Method: immunoSEQ multiplex PCR; TCRdb's copy keeps in-frame clones and lacks some. In the table there are about 180,000 clones, 77% of which are singletons. This specimen belongs to a study of cytomegalovirus exposure and HLA in healthy donors. CDR3 length: 15 residues. Germline loops: CDR1 LGHNT, CDR2 FRNRAP. V gave up 2 bases and J gave up 1 base, with 11 bases separating them. Notes on the study in general: The authors later found most CMV-associated TCR beta chains appeared HLA-restricted.

Specimen: PBMCs. The clonotype was recovered from a man between 18 and 29 years old in good health and CMV-seronegative. This chain uses TRBV12-5 with TRBJ2-5, with D possibly being TRBD2 (6 bases). The CDR3 protein is CASGLSGGPQETQYF. DNA for the CDR3: TGTGCTAGTGGTTTGTCCGGGGGTCCCCAAGAGACCCAGTACTTC.